Listed below are T cell receptor beta chains from one sample, sequenced in a study of T cells in localized non-small cell lung cancer. This table comes from immunoSEQ multiplex PCR, and its TCRdb copy is limited to in-frame clones, with some not included. The profile shows about 72,000 clones, 84% of them singletons. Here the sequenced sample was peripheral blood, taken before any cancer treatment. These receptors were obtained from a female donor older than 55 with stage I lung adenocarcinoma. The CDR3 runs from the conserved cysteine through the conserved F or W. The D gene is left open where the match is weak. Rows may omit the clone size; those that give it use once, few, many or a size class.

V	size	J	D	DNA	CDR3
TRBV7-8	once	TRBJ1-3	-	TGTGCCAGCAGCTTCACCAGAGGAAACACCATATATTTT	CASSFTRGNTIYF
TRBV6-6	-	TRBJ1-2	-	TGTGCCAGCAGGCCCACAGCTACTACTCTCTATGGCTACACCTTC	CASRPTATTLYGYTF
TRBV5-6	-	TRBJ1-1	-	TGTGCCAGCAGCTTGGTTTCAGGCCGGAACACTGAAGCTTTCTTT	CASSLVSGRNTEAFF
TRBV10-1	once	TRBJ2-3	-	TGCGCCAGCAGCCTACGGGGGCTCACAGATACGCAGTATTTT	CASSLRGLTDTQYF
TRBV5-8	once	TRBJ2-1	-	TGTGCCAGCAGCCTGGCTGGACCCTACAATGAGCAGTTCTTC	CASSLAGPYNEQFF
TRBV5-1	-	TRBJ2-5	-	TGCGCCAGCAGCTCTACCGGGACCCTTGGAGAGACCCAGTACTTC	CASSSTGTLGETQYF
TRBV4-2	-	TRBJ2-1	-	TGTGCCAGCAGCCAAGATGTACAGATCTACAATGAGCAGTTCTTC	CASSQDVQIYNEQFF
TRBV4-2	-	TRBJ2-5	-	TGTGCCAGCAGCCGAAGTGGGTACCAAGAGACCCAGTACTTC	CASSRSGYQETQYF
TRBV7-3	-	TRBJ2-3	TRBD1	TGTGCCACTAGTGCCGGGACAGGGTGGGCAGATACGCAGTATTTT	CATSAGTGWADTQYF
TRBV19	-	TRBJ1-5	-	TGTGCCAGTCGGGTGGGGGGATTTCAGCCCCAGCATTTT	CASRVGGFQPQHF
TRBV20-1	-	TRBJ2-4	-	TGCAGTGCTCAATGGGAAAACATTCAGTACTTC	CSAQWENIQYF
TRBV7-2	once	TRBJ2-2	TRBD1	TGTGCCAGCAGCTGGCGGACAGGGGGTAGCCCCGGGGAGCTGTTTTTT	CASSWRTGGSPGELFF
TRBV11-2	-	TRBJ1-2	TRBD1	TGTGCCAGCAGCTTACAGGGGGAAGGCTATGGCTACACCTTC	CASSLQGEGYGYTF
TRBV10-2	-	TRBJ1-1	-	TGCGCCAGCAGTCTTCAGGGAAGTACTGAAGCTTTCTTT	CASSLQGSTEAFF
TRBV14	-	TRBJ1-3	TRBD1	TGTGCCAGCAGCCGGACAGGGGCTGGAAACACCATATATTTT	CASSRTGAGNTIYF
TRBV18	-	TRBJ1-6	TRBD1	TGTGCCAGCTCACTAGCGGGACAGAGTTATAATTCACCCCTCCACTTT	CASSLAGQSYNSPLHF
TRBV4-1	-	TRBJ2-1	TRBD2	TGCGCCAGCAGCCCTTTAGCGGGAAGCGGCAATGAGCAGTTCTTC	CASSPLAGSGNEQFF
TRBV2	-	TRBJ2-1	TRBD1	TGTGCCAGCAGTCTACAGGGGTCCGGTGAGGACAATGAGCAGTTCTTC	CASSLQGSGEDNEQFF
TRBV29-1	-	TRBJ1-1	-	TGCAGCGTCAACCCGGGGGGGGCTGAAGCTTTCTTT	CSVNPGGAEAFF
TRBV30	-	TRBJ2-4	-	TGTGCCTGGAGTGGCTTCGGCCCCAAAAACATTCAGTACTTC	CAWSGFGPKNIQYF
TRBV29-1	-	TRBJ2-7	TRBD1	TGCAGCGTTCGGAGGGCAGGGGGCCGAAAGTCCTACGAGCAGTACTTC	CSVRRAGGRKSYEQYF
TRBV27	-	TRBJ1-5	-	TGTGCCAGCAGTCCCGGACGGGAAAATCAGCCCCAGCATTTT	CASSPGRENQPQHF
TRBV5-8	few	TRBJ2-1	TRBD2	TGTGCCAGCAGCGTCCGACTAGCGAACTACAATGAGCAGTTCTTC	CASSVRLANYNEQFF
TRBV6-1	once	TRBJ2-7	-	TGTGCCAGCAGTGTGGCGAGCTCCTACGAGCAGTACTTC	CASSVASSYEQYF
TRBV5-4	-	TRBJ2-3	-	TGTGCCAGCAGCCTGTACCTTCGGGGGAGCACAGATACGCAGTATTTT	CASSLYLRGSTDTQYF
TRBV6-5	few	TRBJ1-1	-	TGTGCCAGCAGTTACGGACAGAACACTGAAGCTTTCTTT	CASSYGQNTEAFF
TRBV27	-	TRBJ1-2	TRBD1	TGTGCCAGCAGTTGGACAGGATTAGCTAACTATGGCTACACCTTC	CASSWTGLANYGYTF
TRBV7-9	few	TRBJ1-1	-	TGTGCCAGCAGCCCGAGGACGGCCACTGAAGCTTTCTTT	CASSPRTATEAFF
TRBV7-8	-	TRBJ2-7	TRBD2	TGTGCCAGCAGCTTGGTGACTAGCGGAACCTACGAGCAGTACTTC	CASSLVTSGTYEQYF
TRBV18	-	TRBJ2-1	-	TGTGCCAGCTCCCTCTACAATGAGCAGTTCTTC	CASSLYNEQFF
TRBV7-3	once	TRBJ2-2	TRBD1	TGTGCCAGCAGCACCGGGACAGCGAACACCGGGGAGCTGTTTTTT	CASSTGTANTGELFF
TRBV6-1	-	TRBJ2-7	TRBD2	TGTGCCAGCATAAGACTAGCCCCCTACGAGCAGTACTTC	CASIRLAPYEQYF
TRBV10-3	-	TRBJ2-3	TRBD2	TGTGCCATCAGTGGTAGCGGGAGAACAGATACGCAGTATTTT	CAISGSGRTDTQYF
TRBV2	-	TRBJ2-2	TRBD1	TGTGCCAGCAGTGTTTATCTAGGACAGGTGAACACCGGGGAGCTGTTTTTT	CASSVYLGQVNTGELFF
TRBV14	-	TRBJ1-3	-	TGTGCCAGCAGCCAAGGGACACCCTCTGGAAACACCATATATTTT	CASSQGTPSGNTIYF
TRBV11-2	-	TRBJ2-5	-	TGTGCCAGCAGCGCCCGGGGTGTGACCCAGTACTTC	CASSARGVTQYF
TRBV13	-	TRBJ2-3	-	TGTGCCAGCAGCCCCCCCTCAGCCACAGATACGCAGTATTTT	CASSPPSATDTQYF
TRBV29-1	few	TRBJ2-7	TRBD1	TGCAGCGTTGGTGGTGGTCAGGGGGCGCAGGAGCAGTACTTC	CSVGGGQGAQEQYF
TRBV28	-	TRBJ2-1	-	TGTGCCAGCAGTCGACAGGAGCCTACCCACAAGGGGCAGTTCTTC	CASSRQEPTHKGQFF
TRBV19	once	TRBJ1-5	-	TGTGCCAGTAGTAGTAAACAGGAGCTTAGCAATCAGCCCCAGCATTTT	CASSSKQELSNQPQHF
TRBV10-3	-	TRBJ1-6	-	TGTGCCACCGCCACTGAGGCTAATTCACCCCTCCACTTT	CATATEANSPLHF
TRBV12-5	-	TRBJ1-2	-	TGTGCTAGTGGTTTGGTATTCCCTAACTATGGCTACACCTTC	CASGLVFPNYGYTF
TRBV28	once	TRBJ1-1	-	TGTGCCAGCAGTTTATCTGTACAATCTCGGGCTTTCTTT	CASSLSVQSRAFF
TRBV7-2	-	TRBJ2-1	TRBD2	TGTGCCAGCAGCTTAGCCAGCGGGAGATCCTACAATGAGCAGTTCTTC	CASSLASGRSYNEQFF
TRBV27	-	TRBJ1-1	TRBD1	TGTGCCAGCAGTTTGGGGACAGGGGGCTGGACTGAAGCTTTCTTT	CASSLGTGGWTEAFF